Listed below are T cell receptor beta chains from one sample, sequenced in a study of Ad26.COV2.S vaccination and SARS-CoV-2 variants. Generated by immunoSEQ multiplex PCR, the TCRdb table keeps only in-frame clones and is missing some. This table holds about 420,000 clones, 85% to 90% found once. The sample was peripheral blood, taken in a trial of Ad26.COV2.S vaccine versus placebo. These receptors originate from a person aged 18-60 years who received the Ad26.COV2.S COVID-19 vaccine or a placebo. The conserved cysteine and the conserved F or W are not part of the CDR3 here. D genes are given only for firm matches.

cdr3_aa: ASTSSGGAWNEQF
d_call: TRBD2
v_call: TRBV6-5
j_call: TRBJ2-1

cdr3_aa: ASSYGGSDTQY
d_call: NA
v_call: TRBV6-5
j_call: TRBJ2-3

cdr3_aa: ASSSRGSGGQETQY
d_call: TRBD2
v_call: TRBV7-6
j_call: TRBJ2-5

cdr3_aa: ASSLGPSSGANVLT
d_call: NA
v_call: TRBV7-6
j_call: TRBJ2-6

cdr3_aa: ASSPRIPLY
d_call: NA
v_call: TRBV6-2/TRBV6-3
j_call: TRBJ2-5

cdr3_aa: SASTGITEAF
d_call: NA
v_call: TRBV20-1
j_call: TRBJ1-1

cdr3_aa: ASSFSSSYEQY
d_call: NA
v_call: TRBV12-3/TRBV12-4
j_call: TRBJ2-7

cdr3_aa: ASSAGGNYGYT
d_call: TRBD1
v_call: TRBV7-2
j_call: TRBJ1-2

cdr3_aa: ATSDLHGQGQETQY
d_call: NA
v_call: TRBV24-1
j_call: TRBJ2-5

cdr3_aa: ASSLTRQDGYT
d_call: NA
v_call: TRBV6-5
j_call: TRBJ1-2

cdr3_aa: ASSQGDRAGNTIY
d_call: TRBD1
v_call: TRBV4-1
j_call: TRBJ1-3

cdr3_aa: ASLLQGSGTEAF
d_call: NA
v_call: TRBV2
j_call: TRBJ1-1

cdr3_aa: ASSISGQGVNEQY
d_call: TRBD1
v_call: TRBV19
j_call: TRBJ2-7

cdr3_aa: ASSLYRGGYTEAF
d_call: NA
v_call: TRBV28
j_call: TRBJ1-1

cdr3_aa: ASSQDFRDRGTRDGNTIY
d_call: TRBD1
v_call: TRBV4-1
j_call: TRBJ1-3

cdr3_aa: ATSRTRTANTEAF
d_call: NA
v_call: TRBV15
j_call: TRBJ1-1

cdr3_aa: ASSLKGAAPRTDTQY
d_call: NA
v_call: TRBV27
j_call: TRBJ2-3

cdr3_aa: ASSQDYPTTDTQY
d_call: NA
v_call: TRBV28
j_call: TRBJ2-3

cdr3_aa: ASSLPGGASDTQY
d_call: TRBD2
v_call: TRBV5-4
j_call: TRBJ2-3

cdr3_aa: ASSTTSRETQY
d_call: TRBD2
v_call: TRBV28
j_call: TRBJ2-5

cdr3_aa: ASSQVAGRGELF
d_call: NA
v_call: TRBV3-1/TRBV3-2
j_call: TRBJ2-2

cdr3_aa: ASTRGGSGGAQY
d_call: TRBD2
v_call: TRBV2
j_call: TRBJ2-3

cdr3_aa: ASSLGGNIQY
d_call: NA
v_call: TRBV3-1/TRBV3-2
j_call: TRBJ2-4

cdr3_aa: ASSLGVLASGGGTDTQY
d_call: TRBD2
v_call: TRBV11-2
j_call: TRBJ2-3

cdr3_aa: ASSVDRVSEKTQY
d_call: TRBD1
v_call: TRBV7-7
j_call: TRBJ2-5

cdr3_aa: ASSGGVSGAYNEQF
d_call: TRBD2
v_call: TRBV7-2
j_call: TRBJ2-1

cdr3_aa: AKFRDRRRKTQY
d_call: TRBD1
v_call: TRBV23-1
j_call: TRBJ2-5

cdr3_aa: ASSLFTGANTEAF
d_call: TRBD1
v_call: TRBV14
j_call: TRBJ1-1

cdr3_aa: ASSSTGKPQH
d_call: NA
v_call: TRBV11-2
j_call: TRBJ1-5

cdr3_aa: ASSEMGDPSHEQF
d_call: NA
v_call: TRBV2
j_call: TRBJ2-1

cdr3_aa: ASSLSRKANEKLF
d_call: NA
v_call: TRBV5-6
j_call: TRBJ1-4

cdr3_aa: ASGWGTDNTEAF
d_call: TRBD1
v_call: TRBV12-5
j_call: TRBJ1-1

cdr3_aa: ASSSQGQFNSPLH
d_call: TRBD1
v_call: TRBV28
j_call: TRBJ1-6